This TCR beta chain is from a study of vaccination and CD4 T cells after COVID-19. An Oncomine TCR Beta short-read assay was used to sequence the DNA from cultured CD4+ T cells. TCRdb analysed the PCR reads with MiXCR anew, one entry per CDR3 protein. The sample shows under 15,000 distinct CDR3 sequences, roughly 57% of them seen only once. The CDR3 has 13 residues. Germline loops: CDR1 MRHNA, CDR2 SNTAGT. V gave up 4 bases and J gave up 3 bases; unmatched junction bases: 3. This sample's treatment: roughly ten-day PBMC culture with coronavirus spike peptide pools or control peptides (ViraFEST assay). On this clonotype itself: The antigen is unknown.

Source: CD4+ T cells from blood, cultured in vitro, taken before SARS-CoV-2 vaccination. The V and J genes are TRBV6-4 and TRBJ2-7; 7 bases match TRBD2. This receptor was taken from a human donor who had recovered from COVID-19. CDR3 nucleotide sequence: TGTGCCAGCAGTGTGGTAGCGGGCTACGAGCAGTACTTC. This encodes CASSVVAGYEQYF.